The 23 T cell receptor beta chains below all came from one sample that was sequenced in a study of response to subunit inactivated influenza vaccine. TCRdb re-analysed the RT-PCR reads in MiXCR, keeping a single row per CDR3 protein. The sample includes 400,000 to 650,000 distinct CDR3 sequences, approximately 7.2% of them seen just once. Sample: PBMCs from blood, taken about 23 months after vaccination. The receptors here all came from a man between 50 and 69 years old who received an inactivated influenza vaccine.

This sequence joins TRBV20-1 and TRBJ2-3; D remains ambiguous. CDR1 DFQATT and CDR2 SNEGSKA come from the germline V gene (reference sequence). V shed 5 bases and J shed 0 bases, with 12 bases lying between them. The CDR3 extends over 14 amino acids. The CDR3 here is CSARPAFSTDTQYF. CDR3 sequence (DNA): TGCAGTGCTCGCCCAGCGTTTAGCACAGATACGCAGTATTTT.

This clonotype was counted ten times or more. The CDR3 is CSVDPSQGEQFF. DNA for the CDR3: TGCAGCGTTGACCCCTCCCAGGGTGAGCAGTTCTTC. The V gene is TRBV29-1, the J gene TRBJ2-1, with D possibly matching TRBD1 (5 bases). Trimming removed 3 bases at V and 9 bases at J, with 12 bases between. Germline V lookup: CDR1 SQVTM, CDR2 ANQGSEA. The CDR3 totals 12 residues.

The chain combines TRBV28 with TRBJ2-5; D unresolved. The V gene lost 4 bases and the J gene lost 0 bases, with 9 bases spanning the gap. Germline V gives CDR1 MDHEN, CDR2 SYDVKM. The CDR3 covers 14 residues. The CDR3 DNA follows: TGTGCCAGCAGTTCAACACTGTACCAAGAGACCCAGTACTTC. Translated: CASSSTLYQETQYF.

This clonotype was recorded at least ten times. The chain is built from TRBV5-1 and TRBJ2-4, with a possible D match to TRBD2 (6 bases). Germline values: CDR1 SGHRS, CDR2 YFSETQ. The V and J ends lost 4 bases and 0 bases respectively, with 8 bases between them. This CDR3 spans 14 amino acids. DNA for the CDR3: TGCGCCAGCAGCGGAGGGGAAGCCAAAAACATTCAGTACTTC. It encodes CASSGGEAKNIQYF.

This clonotype appeared a few times. The chain employs TRBV6-1 and TRBJ2-5; possibly TRBD1 or TRBD2 for D (5 bases each). Trimming shortened V by 6 bases and J by 1 base, and 18 bases separated the two germline ends. Germline V gene lookup returns CDR1 MNHNS and CDR2 SASEGT. The CDR3 has 16 amino acids. CDR3 sequence (DNA): TGTGCCAGCAGGGGACGGAGGATAGGTCTCCAAGAGACCCAGTACTTC. Translation gives CASRGRRIGLQETQYF.

V usage is TRBV7-9 and J usage is TRBJ2-2, with a weak D call TRBD2 (6 bases). Germline CDR1 is SEHNR and CDR2 is FQNEAQ (reference sequence). This CDR3 contains 15 residues. V lost 5 bases, J lost 0 bases, and 10 bases lay in between. The CDR3 nucleotides read TGTGCCAGCAGCGCGGGACGGGCGAACACCGGGGAGCTGTTTTTT. This translates into CASSAGRANTGELFF. The entire variable domain, with the rest obtained from reference TRBV7-9 and TRBJ2-2, is as follows: DTGVSQNPRHKITKRGQNVTFRCDPISEHNRLYWYRQTLGQGPEFLTYFQNEAQLEKSRLLSDRFSAERPKGSFSTLEIQRTEQGDSAMYLCASSAGRANTGELFFGEGSRLTVL.

The chain links TRBV20-1 to TRBJ2-3; maybe TRBD1 (5 bases). V was pared by 5 bases and J by 1 base, with 16 bases between. CDR1 is DFQATT and CDR2 is SNEGSKA in the germline V gene (reference sequence). CDR3 length: 15 residues. The CDR3 here is CSAYMPSRGTDTQYF. The CDR3 bases are TGCAGTGCTTATATGCCCTCCAGGGGCACAGATACGCAGTATTTT.

The V and J genes are TRBV20-1 and TRBJ2-5; D not certain. The germline V gene encodes CDR1 DFQATT and CDR2 SNEGSKA (reference sequence). V lost 0 bases, J lost 4 bases, and 12 bases lay in between. The CDR3 has 14 residues. In DNA form, the CDR3 reads TGCAGTGCTAGAGATGCGGCGAGAGGAGAGACCCAGTACTTC. Amino acids: CSARDAARGETQYF.

This clonotype occurred many times. This chain links TRBV6-5 with TRBJ2-3; D is unresolved. V was cut by 0 bases and J by 1 base, with 8 bases left in between. CDR1 is MNHEY and CDR2 is SVGAGI in the germline V gene. This CDR3 region has 15 residues. Here the CDR3 DNA reads TGTGCCAGCAGTTACTCGTCGTCAGGCACAGATACGCAGTATTTT. Translated: CASSYSSSGTDTQYF.

Only a few counts were recorded for this clonotype. The J gene is TRBJ2-7, the V gene TRBV20-1, with TRBD1 identical over 7 bases. Germline trimming cut 6 bases from V and 5 bases from J; bases unmatched to any gene: 4. The CDR3 consists of 11 residues. Germline CDR1 and CDR2: DFQATT and SNEGSKA (reference sequence). As DNA, the CDR3 is TGCAGTGCCAAACAGGGGAACGAGCAGTACTTC. Translating it yields CSAKQGNEQYF.

The table lists this clonotype with a few counts. V is TRBV7-9 and J is TRBJ1-1; TRBD1 aligns across 8 bases. V was clipped by 1 base and J by 4 bases; unmatched bases: 2. The CDR3 length is 14 residues. Germline V lookup: CDR1 SEHNR, CDR2 FQNEAQ (reference sequence). The CDR3 spells CASSLGTGSTEAFF. CDR3 DNA sequence: TGTGCCAGCAGCTTAGGGACAGGGTCCACTGAAGCTTTCTTT.

This clonotype has a count of ten or more. V gene TRBV20-1 combines with J gene TRBJ2-5; 11 nucleotides line up with TRBD1. This CDR3 has 13 residues. Germline trimming cut 5 bases from V and 5 bases from J; bases unmatched to any gene: 4. Germline V gene lookup returns CDR1 DFQATT and CDR2 SNEGSKA (reference sequence). In DNA, the CDR3 is TGCAGTGCTCCGGACAGGGGGCTGGAGACCCAGTACTTC. Translation gives CSAPDRGLETQYF.

This clonotype was observed a handful of times. The chain employs TRBV20-1 and TRBJ2-7; no firm D call. The germline CDR1 and CDR2 sequences are DFQATT and SNEGSKA (reference sequence). V was cut by 3 bases and J by 5 bases, with 5 bases left in between. This CDR3 has 10 amino acids. The CDR3 bases are TGCAGTGCTAGGGGCGACGAGCAGTACTTC. It codes for CSARGDEQYF.

This rearrangement joins TRBV10-3 to TRBJ2-2; D not resolved. CDR3 length: 12 amino acids. V was pared by 5 bases and J by 2 bases, with 3 bases between. Germline CDR1 reads ENHRY; CDR2 reads SYGVKD. CDR3 DNA sequence: TGTGCCATCAGTAAAAACACCGGGGAGCTGTTTTTT. Translated, it gives CAISKNTGELFF.

In its sample, this clonotype was seen many times. CDR3 residues: CASSFAGNEQFF. The CDR3, as DNA: TGTGCCAGCAGCTTTGCAGGCAATGAGCAGTTCTTC. This rearrangement joins TRBV7-9 to TRBJ2-1; D call uncertain. The CDR3 totals 12 residues. V lost 3 bases and J lost 6, with 6 bases in between. Germline assignment: CDR1 SEHNR and CDR2 FQNEAQ (reference sequence).

This clonotype was counted a few times. The rearrangement joins TRBV3-1 to TRBJ2-5; 7 bases are a match to TRBD1. There are 15 residues in the CDR3. V was clipped by 1 base and J by 4 bases; unmatched bases: 6. Germline V gene data show CDR1 as LGHDT and CDR2 as YNNKEL (reference sequence). The CDR3 reads CASSQARGFGETQYF. The CDR3 DNA is TGTGCCAGCAGCCAAGCCAGGGGGTTCGGAGAGACCCAGTACTTC.

This clonotype was seen only a few times. The chain joins TRBV2 to TRBJ1-2; 7 bases fit TRBD1. The V gene end was trimmed by 4 bases and the J gene end by 7 bases; junction bases not matched to a gene: 9. CDR3 length: 14 residues. Germline V gene sequence: CDR1 SNHLY, CDR2 FYNNEI. Here the CDR3 reads CASSGGQQITGYTF. The CDR3 nucleotides are TGTGCCAGCAGTGGGGGACAGCAGATCACTGGCTACACCTTC.

This clonotype occurred a few times. The chain carries TRBV20-1 and TRBJ1-1; D call uncertain. The CDR3 length is 13 residues. Germline assignment: CDR1 DFQATT and CDR2 SNEGSKA (reference sequence). V dropped 3 bases and J dropped 2 bases, with 10 bases sitting between them. The CDR3 spells CSASRRTNTEAFF. CDR3 coding DNA: TGCAGTGCTAGTAGACGGACCAACACTGAAGCTTTCTTT.

The chain links TRBV20-1 to TRBJ2-7; 7 nucleotides match TRBD1. The germline V gene encodes CDR1 DFQATT and CDR2 SNEGSKA (reference sequence). CDR3 length: 14 residues. The ends lost 6 bases at V and 2 bases at J; junction bases unmatched: 10. Here the CDR3 reads CSANIPGQTYEQYF. The DNA of the CDR3 is TGCAGTGCCAATATACCGGGACAGACCTACGAGCAGTACTTC.

This clonotype was counted at least ten times. This sequence joins TRBV3-1 and TRBJ2-3, with 7 bases fitting TRBD2. Germline assignment: CDR1 LGHDT and CDR2 YNNKEL (reference sequence). This CDR3 comprises 16 residues. The V segment lost 4 bases and the J segment 0 bases; nucleotides outside the gene matches: 7. DNA for the CDR3: TGTGCCAGCAGCCTCCGGACTAGTCCTAGCACAGATACGCAGTATTTT. Translation: CASSLRTSPSTDTQYF.

The chain joins TRBV20-1 to TRBJ2-3; 7 bases align to TRBD1. The CDR3 has 14 residues. V dropped 1 base and J dropped 0; count of bases not matched to a gene: 1. Germline values: CDR1 DFQATT, CDR2 SNEGSKA (reference sequence). The CDR3 sequence: CSARGTGSTDTQYF. As DNA, the CDR3 is TGCAGTGCTAGAGGGACAGGAAGCACAGATACGCAGTATTTT.

The chain is built from TRBV18 and TRBJ2-7, with TRBD1 matching over 7 bases. Germline CDR1 is KGHSH and CDR2 is LQKENI. This CDR3 is built from 14 residues. V was clipped by 1 base and J by 5 bases; unmatched bases: 5. CDR3 in amino acids: CASSPQTGTNEQYF. Here the CDR3 DNA reads TGTGCCAGCTCACCACAGACAGGGACGAACGAGCAGTACTTC.

V gene TRBV12-3 or TRBV12-4 combines with J gene TRBJ2-2; the D is unclear. The CDR3 length is 15 residues. Trimming left V 0 bases short and J 0 bases short, with 5 bases between. The CDR3 nucleotides read TGTGCCAGCAGTTTAGCGCCGGCGAACACCGGGGAGCTGTTTTTT. Protein sequence: CASSLAPANTGELFF.